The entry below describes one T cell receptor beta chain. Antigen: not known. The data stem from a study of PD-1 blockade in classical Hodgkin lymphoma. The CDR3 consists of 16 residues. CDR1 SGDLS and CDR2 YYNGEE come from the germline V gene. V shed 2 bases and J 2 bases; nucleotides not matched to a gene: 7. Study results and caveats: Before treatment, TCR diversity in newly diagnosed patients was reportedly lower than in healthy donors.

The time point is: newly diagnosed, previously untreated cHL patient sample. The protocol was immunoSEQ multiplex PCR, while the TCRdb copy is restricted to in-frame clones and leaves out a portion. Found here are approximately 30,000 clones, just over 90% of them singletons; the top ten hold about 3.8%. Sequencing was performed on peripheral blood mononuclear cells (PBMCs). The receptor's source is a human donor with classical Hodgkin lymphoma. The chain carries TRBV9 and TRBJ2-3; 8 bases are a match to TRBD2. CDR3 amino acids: CASSVLAGRLTDTQYF. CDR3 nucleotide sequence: TGTGCCAGCAGCGTTTTAGCGGGACGGCTCACAGATACGCAGTATTTT.